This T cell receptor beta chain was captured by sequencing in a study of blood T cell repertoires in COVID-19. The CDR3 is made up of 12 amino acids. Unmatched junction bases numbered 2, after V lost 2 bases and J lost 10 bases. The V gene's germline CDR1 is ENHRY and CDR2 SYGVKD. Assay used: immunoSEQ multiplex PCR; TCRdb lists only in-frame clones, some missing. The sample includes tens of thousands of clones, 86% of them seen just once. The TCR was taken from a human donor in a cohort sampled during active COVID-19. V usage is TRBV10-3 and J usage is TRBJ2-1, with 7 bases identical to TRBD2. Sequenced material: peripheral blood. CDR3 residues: CAISEPTSEQFF. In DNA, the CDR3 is TGTGCCATCAGTGAGCCGACTAGCGAGCAGTTCTTC.